The T cell receptor (beta chain) described here comes from a study of early T cells in non-severe SARS-CoV-2 infection. Unique molecular identifiers were affixed to single, distinct cDNA molecules. TCRdb reprocessed the 5' RACE reads with MiXCR, giving one entry per CDR3 protein. The sample records tens of thousands of distinct CDR3 sequences, about 14% being singletons. With 4 bases removed from V and 0 bases from J, the gap between germline ends came to 11 bases. The CDR3 has 15 residues. Germline V gene lookup returns CDR1 SGHRS and CDR2 YFSETQ. This TCR derives from an adult who was a healthcare worker with PCR-confirmed SARS-CoV-2 infection or an uninfected control (not recorded which). This chain uses TRBV5-1 with TRBJ1-5; D gene ambiguous. This specimen consisted of whole blood, obtained at baseline. The CDR3 nucleotides are TGCGCCAGCAGCCCCGGCGGTTATAGCAATCAGCCCCAGCATTTT. It translates to CASSPGGYSNQPQHF.